Sequencing of this T cell receptor (beta chain) was carried out in a study of T and B cells in COVID-19 patients. The overall study: Of over 18 active-infection patients, more than 9 were critically ill with mechanical ventilation or extracorporeal membrane oxygenation. Comorbidities linked to unfavorable COVID-19 outcome were present in 18 of 20 active-infection patients. Study-wide results and limits: CD4+, regulatory T cell, CD8+ and sorted SARS-CoV-2-responsive or tetramer+ T cells were not yet sequenced.

Germline-derived CDR1 and CDR2 are LNHDA and SQIVND (reference sequence). The CDR3 length is 14 residues. BIOMED2 TRB-A/B primer pools were used in multiplex TRB PCR. Using its own MiXCR run on the multiplex PCR reads, TCRdb lists one record per CDR3 protein. The repertoire holds 20,000 to 25,000 distinct CDR3 sequences, roughly 29% seen once, with under 3.5% in the top ten. As regards this clonotype: Its antigen is as yet unknown. Germline and junction disagree at one end, which may indicate a read error.

From blood, about 240-500 ng of genomic DNA served as TRB template. The genes are TRBV19 and TRBJ1-1; D remains ambiguous. The sequence came from a human donor who had recovered from COVID-19. Sequencing used blood. The CDR3 DNA reads as TGTGCCAGTAGTATCGGAACCGACTTGACTGGAGCTTTCTTT. Translated: CASSIGTDLTGAFF.